This entry features one TCR beta chain sequence. Its specificity is not known. The CDR3 has 12 residues. Germline V gives CDR1 DFQATT, CDR2 SNEGSKA (reference sequence). Trimming at V came to 6 bases and at J to 5 bases, leaving 5 bases not matched to a gene. It was RNA transcripts that yielded the amplified TCR beta CDR3 regions. First-round RT-PCR targeting the TCR CDR3 was performed with the HTBI primer set. TCRdb ran MiXCR on the multiplex PCR reads and lists one entry per CDR3 protein. Here the sample spans 400,000 to 500,000 distinct CDR3 sequences, about 14% being singletons. This entry belongs to a study of T cells in Graves' hyperthyroidism and ophthalmopathy. Study-wide findings and caveats: In blood, most of the thyroid clonotypes expanded above 0.001 were also present. From stable hyperthyroidism, ophthalmopathy was separated by a 13 V-J model.

Sequenced: blood. The genes are TRBV20-1 and TRBJ1-2, with TRBD1 matching over 8 bases. The clonotype was recovered from a man between 18 and 29 years old with Graves' ophthalmopathy. The CDR3 nucleotides read TGCAGTGCGGCCCAGGGGGCGTATGGCTACACCTTC. Translation: CSAAQGAYGYTF.